This T cell receptor (beta chain) was identified in a study of T-cell memory formation after mild COVID-19. J gave up 1 base and V 2 bases, and 6 bases lay outside the gene matches. The CDR3 is made up of 19 amino acids. This clonotype has more than one count but fewer than ten. Antigen specificity is unknown. The authors produced TCR alpha and TCR beta cDNA libraries with sample barcodes and UMIs by 5'RACE using constant-segment primers. TCRdb passed the 5' RACE reads through MiXCR, listing each CDR3 protein once. Of around 420,000 distinct CDR3 sequences detected, roughly 24% appear once; the ten largest clones hold around 9.5%. Study-level results: Nothing confirmed that second-wave clones peaking on day 37 were specific for SARS-CoV-2.

The V gene is TRBV12-3 or TRBV12-4, the J gene TRBJ2-1, with 15 bases lining up with TRBD2. Material: PBMCs or a T cell subset sorted from them (not recorded which). The receptor was isolated from an adult woman who had mild COVID-19 (a few samples of this study predate the infection). Cell type and time point are not known. The CDR3 DNA sequence: TGTGCCAGCAGTTTAAGGACTAGCGGGAGGGCCTGGTCCTACAATGAGCAGTTCTTC. Protein product: CASSLRTSGRAWSYNEQFF.